These 23 T cell receptor beta chains originate from one sample sequenced in a study of CD8 T cells in Susac syndrome. Reverse transcription used 0.5 to 1 ug RNA and random hexamers. Using its own MiXCR run on the immunoSEQ multiplex PCR reads, TCRdb lists one record per CDR3 protein. The repertoire consists of about 150,000 distinct CDR3 sequences, with about 96% occurring once and the leading ten covering around 0.13%. Sequenced input: CD4+ T cells from PBMCs. The source is a human donor with Susac syndrome.

The gene calls are TRBV6-2 or TRBV6-3 and TRBJ1-2, with 8 bases lining up with TRBD1. The CDR3 runs 14 residues. V shed 5 bases, J shed 14 bases, and the junction held 16 bases outside the gene matches. Per the germline V gene, CDR1 is MNHEY and CDR2 is SVGEGT. CDR3 sequence: CASSPEGDRSARTF. In DNA, the CDR3 is TGTGCCAGCAGTCCCGAGGGGGACAGGTCAGCAAGGACCTTC.

This sequence joins TRBV6-5 and TRBJ2-5; 10 bases are shared with TRBD1. Trimming took 6 bases from V and 4 from J; bases not matched to a gene: 8. This CDR3 has 15 residues. CDR1 MNHEY and CDR2 SVGAGI come from the germline V gene. The CDR3 DNA reads TGTGCCAGCAGCTCCGGGACAGGGGTTCGAGAGACCCAGTACTTC. Its protein is CASSSGTGVRETQYF.

V is TRBV15 and J is TRBJ1-6; D unclear. Between the trimmed V and J ends, which lost 0 bases and 6 bases, there was a span of 12 bases. CDR3 length equals 16 residues. Germline V gene sequence: CDR1 LNHNV, CDR2 YYDKDF (reference sequence). DNA of the CDR3: TGTGCCACCAGCAGAGATCTGCTAAGGCCTAATTCACCCCTCCACTTT. Translated: CATSRDLLRPNSPLHF.

The chain employs TRBV12-3 or TRBV12-4 and TRBJ2-2; TRBD1 is a possible D gene (6 bases). Between the trimmed V and J ends, which lost 10 bases and 1 base, there was a span of 16 bases. The CDR3 is 15 residues long. CDR3: CATRPTGLNTGELFF. CDR3 bases: TGTGCCACGCGCCCAACAGGGTTGAACACCGGGGAGCTGTTTTTT.

This chain joins TRBV11-2 and TRBJ2-7; 14 bases match TRBD2. The CDR3 spans 19 residues. Trimming at V came to 5 bases and at J to 3 bases, leaving 15 bases not matched to a gene. Germline-derived CDR1 and CDR2 are SGHAT and FQNNGV. The CDR3 coding sequence is TGTGCCAGCAGCCTCGCCCCGGGACTAGCGGGAGTCCAGGACTACGAGCAGTACTTC. The encoded protein is CASSLAPGLAGVQDYEQYF.

The genes are TRBV7-2 and TRBJ2-1, with D unclear. V was cut by 5 bases and J by 12 bases, with 17 bases left in between. The germline gives CDR1 SGHTA, CDR2 FQGNSA. This CDR3 comprises 13 residues. The CDR3 DNA reads as TGTGCCAGCAGCCCTAGTCAGGTCCATCCGCAGTTCTTC. Protein: CASSPSQVHPQFF.

The chain has TRBV7-9 and TRBJ1-2; a weak D match, TRBD1 (5 bases). Germline values: CDR1 SEHNR, CDR2 FQNEAQ (reference sequence). This CDR3 has 13 amino acids. V shed 2 bases and J shed 8 bases, with 12 bases lying between them. The CDR3, as DNA: TGTGCCAGCAGCTTAAGTGGGCAGGGAGGCTACACCTTC. This encodes CASSLSGQGGYTF.

This chain uses TRBV28 with TRBJ1-2; TRBD1 aligns across 8 bases. This CDR3 is 17 amino acids long. V shed 6 bases and J 5 bases; nucleotides not matched to a gene: 17. Germline values: CDR1 MDHEN, CDR2 SYDVKM. The CDR3 protein is CASSQNGHPGTGYGYTF. The CDR3 DNA sequence: TGTGCCAGCAGCCAGAACGGTCATCCCGGGACAGGATATGGCTACACCTTC.

About this clonotype: At one of its ends the junction is not consistent with the germline gene, which may arise from a read error. The V call is TRBV5-4, the J call TRBJ1-2; 8 nucleotides agree with TRBD1. This CDR3 region has 13 residues. Germline lookup yields CDR1 SGHNT and CDR2 YYREEE (reference sequence). As DNA, the CDR3 is TGTGCCAGCAGCTCTACCGGACCGGGACAGGAAAGCTTC. Translation gives CASSSTGPGQESF.

This rearrangement joins TRBV20-1 to TRBJ2-7; maybe TRBD2 (6 bases). CDR3 length equals 14 residues. Germline V CDR1 and CDR2: DFQATT, SNEGSKA (reference sequence). V lost 3 bases and J lost 0, with 12 bases in between. The CDR3 reads CSASGRGTSYEQYV. As DNA, the CDR3 is TGCAGTGCTAGTGGTCGGGGGACCTCCTACGAGCAGTACGTC.

The rearrangement joins TRBV25-1 to TRBJ1-4; the D is unclear. V was clipped by 3 bases and J by 3 bases, with 11 bases between them. This CDR3 is 15 amino acids long. Germline values: CDR1 MGHDK, CDR2 SYGVNS. CDR3 in amino acids: CASSDSGKANEKLFF. In DNA form, the CDR3 reads TGTGCCAGCAGTGACAGCGGGAAAGCTAATGAAAAACTGTTTTTT.

V and J are TRBV11-2 and TRBJ2-1; D might be TRBD1 (6 bases). Per germline, CDR1 SGHAT and CDR2 FQNNGV. V gave up 5 bases and J gave up 6 bases, with 11 bases separating them. The CDR3 totals 13 residues. CDR3 sequence: CASSQGRPNEQFF. The CDR3 DNA reads TGTGCCAGCAGCCAGGGGCGACCCAATGAGCAGTTCTTC. Filled out from reference TRBV11-2 and TRBJ2-1, the complete variable domain reads EAGVAQSPRYKIIEKRQSVAFWCNPISGHATLYWYQQILGQGPKLLIQFQNNGVVDDSQLPKDRFSAERLKGVDSTLKIQPAKLEDSAVYLCASSQGRPNEQFFGPGTRLTVL.

The chain links TRBV28 to TRBJ2-1, with 9 bases matching TRBD2. Germline trimming cut 6 bases from V and 6 bases from J; bases unmatched to any gene: 12. This CDR3 is built from 16 residues. Germline lookup yields CDR1 MDHEN and CDR2 SYDVKM. DNA for the CDR3: TGTGCCAGCAGCCCGCTGGGACTAGCCGAAATCAATGAGCAGTTCTTC. Amino acid sequence: CASSPLGLAEINEQFF.

The chain is built from TRBV29-1 and TRBJ1-5; D is undetermined. The V gene's germline CDR1 is SQVTM and CDR2 ANQGSEA. Trimming removed 4 bases at V and 3 bases at J, with 10 bases between. The CDR3 sequence is 13 residues long. The CDR3 sequence is CSVGSGTNQPQHF. The CDR3 DNA reads TGCAGCGTTGGTTCGGGAACCAATCAGCCCCAGCATTTT.

The CDR3 DNA follows: TGTGCCAGCAGGACAGGAAAAGGTGGCACTGAAGCTTTCTTT. Translating it yields CASRTGKGGTEAFF. This chain joins TRBV6-2 or TRBV6-3 and TRBJ1-1, with a possible D match to TRBD1 (6 bases). Germline V gene lookup returns CDR1 MNHEY and CDR2 SVGEGT. Trimming took 6 bases from V and 4 from J, leaving 15 bases between them. This CDR3 region has 14 residues.

This clonotype was seen a single time. The CDR3 reads CSARATVYGYTF. DNA for the CDR3: TGCAGTGCTAGAGCGACAGTCTATGGCTACACCTTC. The rearrangement links TRBV20-1 to TRBJ1-2; D is perhaps TRBD1 (5 bases). CDR1 and CDR2 from the germline V gene are DFQATT and SNEGSKA (reference sequence). Trimming cost V 1 base and J 4 bases, with 7 bases left between them. This CDR3 has 12 residues.

The rearrangement joins TRBV20-1 to TRBJ2-3; D gene uncertain. The length of the CDR3 is 13 residues. V was trimmed by 3 bases and J by 2 bases, leaving 9 bases between them. The germline V gene encodes CDR1 DFQATT and CDR2 SNEGSKA (reference sequence). CDR3: CSARAGSTDTQYF. The CDR3 DNA reads TGCAGTGCTAGGGCTGGATCCACAGATACGCAGTATTTT.

J is TRBJ1-4 and V is TRBV20-1; TRBD1 is a possible D gene (6 bases). The CDR3 extends over 15 amino acids. CDR1 is DFQATT, CDR2 SNEGSKA, per germline (reference sequence). V was trimmed by 4 bases and J by 3 bases, leaving 15 bases between them. The CDR3 region has the DNA TGCAGTGCTACCAGGACAGCGGCGGCTAATGAAAAACTGTTTTTT. This sequence encodes CSATRTAAANEKLFF.

This rearrangement joins TRBV7-8 to TRBJ2-3; TRBD2 aligns across 8 bases. In germline, CDR1 is SGHVS, CDR2 FQNEAQ. The CDR3 has 17 residues. Trimming at V came to 0 bases and at J to 3 bases, leaving 8 bases not matched to a gene. CDR3 loop: CASSLAGAGGRTDTQYF. CDR3 nucleotide sequence: TGTGCCAGCAGCTTAGCCGGGGCGGGAGGACGAACAGATACGCAGTATTTT.

The chain couples TRBV29-1 to TRBJ2-3; 8 bases fit TRBD2. The J segment lost 2 bases and the V segment lost 6 bases, leaving 7 bases of the junction unmatched. This CDR3 spans 14 amino acids. Germline values: CDR1 SQVTM, CDR2 ANQGSEA. The CDR3 coding sequence is TGCAGCGTGGTAGCGGGGCGGCTCACAGATACGCAGTATTTT. Translated: CSVVAGRLTDTQYF.

V is TRBV12-3 or TRBV12-4 and J is TRBJ1-5; 7 bases agree with TRBD1. V was pared by 6 bases and J by 3 bases, with 11 bases of the junction left unmatched. The CDR3 has 16 amino acids. In DNA form, the CDR3 reads TGTGCCAGCAGGGACGACCGACAGGGATACAATCAGCCCCAGCATTTT. Protein product: CASRDDRQGYNQPQHF.

The chain employs TRBV20-1 and TRBJ1-2, with a tentative D call TRBD1 (6 bases). This CDR3 comprises 13 residues. Trimming shortened V by 6 bases and J by 6 bases, and 17 bases separated the two germline ends. From germline, CDR1 is DFQATT and CDR2 SNEGSKA (reference sequence). CDR3 sequence reads: CSATYREANGYTF. For the CDR3, the DNA is TGCAGTGCGACATACAGGGAGGCAAATGGCTACACCTTC.

This CDR3 is CAWRGSGTEAFF. The DNA of the CDR3 is TGTGCCTGGAGGGGCAGCGGCACTGAAGCTTTCTTT. The gene calls are TRBV30 and TRBJ1-1; no clear D. This CDR3 is built from 12 residues. V was shortened by 3 bases and J by 4 bases, with 9 bases between the two germline ends. CDR1 is GTSNPN, CDR2 SVGIG, per germline (reference sequence). The full variable domain, rest sourced from reference TRBV30 and TRBJ1-1, is SQTIHQWPATLVQPVGSPLSLECTVEGTSNPNLYWYRQAAGRGLQLLFYSVGIGQISSEVPQNLSASRPQDRQFILSSKKLLLSDSGFYLCAWRGSGTEAFFGQGTRLTVV.